This T cell receptor (beta chain) came from a study of shared clonotypes between healthy human individuals. CD4+ cell separation produced CD45RA+ naive and CD45RA-negative memory subsets. The CDR3 length is 13 residues. Germline V CDR1 and CDR2: SGHRS, YFSETQ. Trimming stripped 7 bases from V and 2 bases from J, with 11 bases between. Concerning this clone: Antigen specificity is unknown.

Findings and limits, study-wide: A handful of donors showed sharing of about 4.8% of naive CD4 clonotypes.

Several immunoSEQ plates received, in even portions, the genomic DNA of each subset. The data were produced by immunoSEQ multiplex PCR, yet TCRdb's version contains in-frame clones alone and is incomplete. The table shows millions of clones, with just over 90% occurring only once. The origin of this receptor is a man between 18 and 29 years old in good health. V and J are TRBV5-1 and TRBJ2-3; D ambiguous. Sequenced material: naive CD4+ T cells sorted from blood. The sample's subset: CD45RA+ positively selected. The DNA for the CDR3 is TGCGCCAGCTCCCACCGGGCCACAGATACGCAGTATTTT. It is translated as CASSHRATDTQYF.